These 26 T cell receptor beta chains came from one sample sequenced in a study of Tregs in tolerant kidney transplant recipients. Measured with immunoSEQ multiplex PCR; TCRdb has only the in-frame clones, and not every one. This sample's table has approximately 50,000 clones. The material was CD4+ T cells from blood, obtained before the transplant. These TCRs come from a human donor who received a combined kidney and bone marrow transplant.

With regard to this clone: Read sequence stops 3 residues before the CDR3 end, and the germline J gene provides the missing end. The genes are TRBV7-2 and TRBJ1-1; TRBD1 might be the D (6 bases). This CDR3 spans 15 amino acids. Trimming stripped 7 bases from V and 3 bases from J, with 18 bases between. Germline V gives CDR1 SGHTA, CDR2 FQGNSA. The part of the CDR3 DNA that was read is TGTGCCAGCACCCTCGGGGGGGCGCAGGACACTGAA. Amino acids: CASTLGGAQDTE. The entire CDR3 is CASTLGGAQDTEAFF.

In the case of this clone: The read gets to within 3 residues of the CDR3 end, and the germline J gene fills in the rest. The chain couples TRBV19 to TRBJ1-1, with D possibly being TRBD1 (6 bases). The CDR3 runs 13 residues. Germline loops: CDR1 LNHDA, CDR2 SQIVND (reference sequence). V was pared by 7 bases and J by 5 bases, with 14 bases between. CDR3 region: CASKARGLTEAFF. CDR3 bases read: TGTGCCAGTAAGGCCAGGGGTTTGACTGAA.

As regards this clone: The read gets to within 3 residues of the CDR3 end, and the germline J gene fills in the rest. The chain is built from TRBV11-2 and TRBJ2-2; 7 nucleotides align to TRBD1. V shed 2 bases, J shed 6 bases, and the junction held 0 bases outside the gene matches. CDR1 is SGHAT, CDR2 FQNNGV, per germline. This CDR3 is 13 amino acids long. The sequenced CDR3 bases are TGTGCCAGCAGCTTAACAGGGGCCGGGGAG. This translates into CASSLTGAGE. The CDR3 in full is CASSLTGAGELFF.

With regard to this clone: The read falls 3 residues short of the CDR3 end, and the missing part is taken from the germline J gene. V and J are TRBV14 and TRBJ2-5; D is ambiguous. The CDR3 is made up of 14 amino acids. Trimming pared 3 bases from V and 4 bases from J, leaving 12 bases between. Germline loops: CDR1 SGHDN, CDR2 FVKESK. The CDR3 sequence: CASSQARIGETQYF. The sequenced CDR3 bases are TGTGCCAGCAGCCAGGCCAGGATCGGAGAGACC.

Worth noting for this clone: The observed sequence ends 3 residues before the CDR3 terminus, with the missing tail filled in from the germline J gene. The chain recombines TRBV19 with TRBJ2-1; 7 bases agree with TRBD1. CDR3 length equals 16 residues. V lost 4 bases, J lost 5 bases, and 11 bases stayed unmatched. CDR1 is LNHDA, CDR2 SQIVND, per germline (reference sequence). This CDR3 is CASSTPGRGYNNEQFF. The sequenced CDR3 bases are TGTGCCAGTAGTACCCCTGGCAGGGGGTACAACAATGAG.

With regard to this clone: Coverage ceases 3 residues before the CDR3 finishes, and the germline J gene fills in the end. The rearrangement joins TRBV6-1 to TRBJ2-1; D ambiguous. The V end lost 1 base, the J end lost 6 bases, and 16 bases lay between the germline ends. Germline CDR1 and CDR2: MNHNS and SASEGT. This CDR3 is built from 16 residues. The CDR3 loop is CASSEESQVRGNEQFF. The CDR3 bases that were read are TGTGCCAGCAGTGAAGAAAGCCAGGTTCGAGGCAATGAG.

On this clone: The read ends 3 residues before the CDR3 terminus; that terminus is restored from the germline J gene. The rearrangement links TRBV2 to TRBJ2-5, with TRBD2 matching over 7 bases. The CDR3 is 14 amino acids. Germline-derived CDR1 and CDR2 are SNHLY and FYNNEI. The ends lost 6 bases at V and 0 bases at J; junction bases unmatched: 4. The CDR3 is CASRELANQETQYF. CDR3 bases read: TGTGCCAGCAGGGAACTAGCGAACCAAGAGACC.

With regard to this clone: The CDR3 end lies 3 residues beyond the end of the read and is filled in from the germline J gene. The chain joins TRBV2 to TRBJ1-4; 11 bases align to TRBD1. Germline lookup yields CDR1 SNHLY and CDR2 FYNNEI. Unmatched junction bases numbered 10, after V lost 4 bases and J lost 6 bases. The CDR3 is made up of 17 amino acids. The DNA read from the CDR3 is TGTGCCAGCAGTGCAACACAATCGGGACAGGGGGATGAAAAA. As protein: CASSATQSGQGDEK. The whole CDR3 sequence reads CASSATQSGQGDEKLFF.

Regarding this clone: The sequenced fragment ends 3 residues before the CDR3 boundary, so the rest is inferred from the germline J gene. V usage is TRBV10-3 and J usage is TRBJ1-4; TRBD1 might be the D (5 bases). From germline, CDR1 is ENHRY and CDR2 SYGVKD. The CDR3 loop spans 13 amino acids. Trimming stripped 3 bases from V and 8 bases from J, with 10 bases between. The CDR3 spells CAISDRVGEKLFF. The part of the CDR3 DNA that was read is TGTGCCATCAGTGACAGGGTTGGCGAAAAA.

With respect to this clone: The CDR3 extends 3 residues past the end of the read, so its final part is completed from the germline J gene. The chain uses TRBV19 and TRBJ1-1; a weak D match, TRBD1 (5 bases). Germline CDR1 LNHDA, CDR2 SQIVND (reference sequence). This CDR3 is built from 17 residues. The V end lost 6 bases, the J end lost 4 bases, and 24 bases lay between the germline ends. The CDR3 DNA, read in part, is TGTGCCAGTAGACCCTCGGGGGTTAGTTCCTGGGTCACTGAA. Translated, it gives CASRPSGVSSWVTE. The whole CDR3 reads CASRPSGVSSWVTEAFF.

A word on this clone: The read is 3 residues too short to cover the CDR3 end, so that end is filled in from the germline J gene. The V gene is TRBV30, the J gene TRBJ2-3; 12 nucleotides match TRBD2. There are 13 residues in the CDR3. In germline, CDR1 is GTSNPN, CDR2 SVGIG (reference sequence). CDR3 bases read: TGTGCCTGGAGTCGGACTAGCGGGACCTCG. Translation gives CAWSRTSGTS. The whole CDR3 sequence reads CAWSRTSGTSQYF.

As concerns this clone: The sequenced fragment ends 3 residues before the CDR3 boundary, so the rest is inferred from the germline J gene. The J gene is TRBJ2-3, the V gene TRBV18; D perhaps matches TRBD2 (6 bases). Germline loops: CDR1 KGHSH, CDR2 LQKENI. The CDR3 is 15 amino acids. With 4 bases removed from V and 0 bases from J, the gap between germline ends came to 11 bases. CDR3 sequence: CASSQDYLSTDTQYF. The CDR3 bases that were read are TGTGCCAGCTCACAGGACTACCTGAGCACAGATACG.

The sequenced CDR3 bases are TGTGCCAGTAGTCAGACAGGGAGTTATAATTCACCC. It specifies CASSQTGSYNSP. The full CDR3 reads CASSQTGSYNSPLHF. This chain connects TRBV19 to TRBJ1-6; 7 bases line up with TRBD1. The read finishes 3 residues shy of the CDR3 end, and the germline J gene is used to complete it. Per the germline V gene, CDR1 is LNHDA and CDR2 is SQIVND (reference sequence). J gave up 4 bases and V 5 bases, and 5 bases lay outside the gene matches. The CDR3 sequence is 15 residues long. Complete variable domain (other parts from reference TRBV19 and TRBJ1-6): DGGITQSPKYLFRKEGQNVTLSCEQNLNHDAMYWYRQDPGQGLRLIYYSQIVNDFQKGDIAEGYSVSREKKESFPLTVTSAQKNPTAFYLCASSQTGSYNSPLHFGNGTRLTVT.

CDR3 DNA, as far as it was read: TGTGCCAGCAGTATCCGGGACAGGCCGAACACCGGGGAG. It encodes CASSIRDRPNTGE. The entire CDR3 protein is CASSIRDRPNTGELFF. The chain couples TRBV2 to TRBJ2-2; 8 nucleotides agree with TRBD1. The CDR3 end is not reached by the read, which stops 3 residues before it; the germline J gene fills it in. CDR1 and CDR2 (germline): SNHLY, FYNNEI. The junction had 5 bases not matched to a gene; V was cut back by 5 bases and J by 0 bases. CDR3 length equals 16 residues.

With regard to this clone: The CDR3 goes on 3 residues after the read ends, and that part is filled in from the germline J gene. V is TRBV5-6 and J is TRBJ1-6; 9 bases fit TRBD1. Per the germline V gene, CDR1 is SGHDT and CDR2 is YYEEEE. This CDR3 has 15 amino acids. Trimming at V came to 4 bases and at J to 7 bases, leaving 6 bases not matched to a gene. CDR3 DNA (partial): TGTGCCAGCAGCGGGGGGACAGGGTACAATTCACCC. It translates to CASSGGTGYNSP. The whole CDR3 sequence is CASSGGTGYNSPLHF.

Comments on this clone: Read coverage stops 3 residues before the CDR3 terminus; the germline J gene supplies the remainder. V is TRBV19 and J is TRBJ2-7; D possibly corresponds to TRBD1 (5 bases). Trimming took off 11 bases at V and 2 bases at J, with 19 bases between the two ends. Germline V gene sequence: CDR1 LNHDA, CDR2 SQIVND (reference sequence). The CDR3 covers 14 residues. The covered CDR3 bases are TGTGCCTCTCACGAAAGGGGCGGCACCTACGAG. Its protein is CASHERGGTYE. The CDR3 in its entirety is CASHERGGTYEQYF.

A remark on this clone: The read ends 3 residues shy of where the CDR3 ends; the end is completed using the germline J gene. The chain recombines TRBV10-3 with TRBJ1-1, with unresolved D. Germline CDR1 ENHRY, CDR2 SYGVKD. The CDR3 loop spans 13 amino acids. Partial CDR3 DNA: TGTGCCATCAGCCTCCGGGCGGGATTCGAA. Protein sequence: CAISLRAGFE. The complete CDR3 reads CAISLRAGFEAFF.

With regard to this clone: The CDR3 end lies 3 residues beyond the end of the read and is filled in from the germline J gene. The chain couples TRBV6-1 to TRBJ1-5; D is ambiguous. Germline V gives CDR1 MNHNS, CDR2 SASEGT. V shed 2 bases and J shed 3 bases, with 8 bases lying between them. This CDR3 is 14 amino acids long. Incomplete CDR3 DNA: TGTGCCAGCAGTGAATACGGGGACAATCAGCCC. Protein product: CASSEYGDNQP. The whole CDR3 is CASSEYGDNQPQHF.

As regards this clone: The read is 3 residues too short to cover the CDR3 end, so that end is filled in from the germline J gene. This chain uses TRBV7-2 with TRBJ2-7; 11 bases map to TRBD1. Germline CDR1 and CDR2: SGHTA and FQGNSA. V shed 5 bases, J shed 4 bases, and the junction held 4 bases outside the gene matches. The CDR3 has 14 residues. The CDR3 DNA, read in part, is TGTGCCAGCAGCGTAGGACAGGGGGCATACGAG. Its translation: CASSVGQGAYE. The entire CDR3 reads CASSVGQGAYEQYF.

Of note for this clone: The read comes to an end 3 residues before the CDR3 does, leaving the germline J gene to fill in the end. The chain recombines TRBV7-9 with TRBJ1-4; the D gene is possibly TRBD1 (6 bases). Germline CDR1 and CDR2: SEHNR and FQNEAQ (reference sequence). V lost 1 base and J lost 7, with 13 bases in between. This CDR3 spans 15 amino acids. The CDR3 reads CASSLDSAGAEKLFF. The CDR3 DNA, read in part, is TGTGCCAGCAGCTTAGATAGTGCAGGGGCTGAAAAA.

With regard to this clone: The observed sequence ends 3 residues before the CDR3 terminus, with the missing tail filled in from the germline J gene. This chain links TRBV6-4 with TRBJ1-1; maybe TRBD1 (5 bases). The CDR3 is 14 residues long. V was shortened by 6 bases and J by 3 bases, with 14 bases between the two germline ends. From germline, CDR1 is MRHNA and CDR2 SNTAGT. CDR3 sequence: CASSLTVWDTEAFF. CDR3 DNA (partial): TGTGCCAGCAGCTTGACAGTTTGGGACACTGAA.

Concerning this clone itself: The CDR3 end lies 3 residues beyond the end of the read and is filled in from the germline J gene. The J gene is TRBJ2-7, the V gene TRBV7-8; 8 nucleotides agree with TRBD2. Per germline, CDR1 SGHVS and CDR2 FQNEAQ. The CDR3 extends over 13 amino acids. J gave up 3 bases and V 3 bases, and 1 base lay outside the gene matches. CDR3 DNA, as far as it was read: TGTGCCAGCAGCTTCCGGGGGGGCTACGAG. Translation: CASSFRGGYE. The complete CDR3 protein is CASSFRGGYEQYF.

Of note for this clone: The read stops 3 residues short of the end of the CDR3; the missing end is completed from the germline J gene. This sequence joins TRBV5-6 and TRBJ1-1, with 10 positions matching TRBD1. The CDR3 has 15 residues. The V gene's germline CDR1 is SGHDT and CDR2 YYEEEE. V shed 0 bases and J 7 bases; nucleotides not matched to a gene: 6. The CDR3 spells CASSLVGTGVGEAFF. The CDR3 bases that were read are TGTGCCAGCAGCTTGGTAGGGACAGGGGTGGGTGAA. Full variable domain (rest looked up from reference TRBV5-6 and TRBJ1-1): DAGVTQSPTHLIKTRGQQVTLRCSPKSGHDTVSWYQQALGQGPQFIFQYYEEEERQRGNFPDRFSGHQFPNYSSELNVNALLLGDSALYLCASSLVGTGVGEAFFGQGTRLTVV.

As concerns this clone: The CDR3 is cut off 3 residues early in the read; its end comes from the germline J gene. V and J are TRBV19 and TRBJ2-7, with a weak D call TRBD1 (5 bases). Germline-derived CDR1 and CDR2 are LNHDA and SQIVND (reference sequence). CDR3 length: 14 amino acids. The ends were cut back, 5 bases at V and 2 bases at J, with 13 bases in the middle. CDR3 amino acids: CASSRQGGTYEQYF. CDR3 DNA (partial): TGTGCCAGTAGTCGGCAGGGCGGAACCTACGAG.

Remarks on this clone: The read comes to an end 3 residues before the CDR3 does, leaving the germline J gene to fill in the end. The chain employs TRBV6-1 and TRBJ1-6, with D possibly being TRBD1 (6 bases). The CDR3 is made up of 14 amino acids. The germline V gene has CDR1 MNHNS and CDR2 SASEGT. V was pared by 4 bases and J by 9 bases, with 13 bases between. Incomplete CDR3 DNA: TGTGCCAGCAGTGCTGAAATGGGGGCTTCACCC. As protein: CASSAEMGASP. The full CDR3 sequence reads CASSAEMGASPLHF.

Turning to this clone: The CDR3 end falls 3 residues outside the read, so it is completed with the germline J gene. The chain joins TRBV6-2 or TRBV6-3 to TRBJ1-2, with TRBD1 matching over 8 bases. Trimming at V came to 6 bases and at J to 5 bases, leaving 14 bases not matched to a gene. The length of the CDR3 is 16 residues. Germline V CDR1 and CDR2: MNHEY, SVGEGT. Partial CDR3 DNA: TGTGCCAGCAGCCCCGTTATGGGCCAGGGGGCGTATGGC. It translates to CASSPVMGQGAYG. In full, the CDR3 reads CASSPVMGQGAYGYTF.